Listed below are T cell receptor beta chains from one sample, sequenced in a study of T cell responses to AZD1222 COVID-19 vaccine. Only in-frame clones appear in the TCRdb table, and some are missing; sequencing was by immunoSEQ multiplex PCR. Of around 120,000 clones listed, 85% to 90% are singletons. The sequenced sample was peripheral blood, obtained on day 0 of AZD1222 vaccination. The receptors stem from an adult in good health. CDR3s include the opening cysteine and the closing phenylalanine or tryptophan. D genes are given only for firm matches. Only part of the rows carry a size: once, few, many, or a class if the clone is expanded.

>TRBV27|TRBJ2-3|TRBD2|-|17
TGTGCCAGCAGTTTAAAACCCTCTAGCGGGAGAACAGATACGCAGTATTTT
CASSLKPSSGRTDTQYF
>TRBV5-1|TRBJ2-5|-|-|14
TGCGCCAGCAGCTTGGAACCGTGGGGAGAGACCCAGTACTTC
CASSLEPWGETQYF
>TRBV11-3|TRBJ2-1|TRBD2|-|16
TGTGCCAGCAGCTTAGCGGGGGGGTCTAGGTCGGGTGAGCAGTTCTTC
CASSLAGGSRSGEQFF
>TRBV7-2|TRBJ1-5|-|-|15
TGTGCCAGCAGCTTAAGGGGTGCTAGCAATCAGCCCCAGCATTTT
CASSLRGASNQPQHF
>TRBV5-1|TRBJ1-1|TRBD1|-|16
TGCGCCAGCAGCTACGGGACAGTGGGCATGAACACTGAAGCTTTCTTT
CASSYGTVGMNTEAFF
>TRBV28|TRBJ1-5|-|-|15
TGTGCCAGCAGTTTCAGAGTGATCAGGGTTCAGCCCCAGCATTTT
CASSFRVIRVQPQHF
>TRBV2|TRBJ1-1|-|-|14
TGTGCCAGCAGTAGGGAATCCGGGAACACTGAAGCTTTCTTT
CASSRESGNTEAFF
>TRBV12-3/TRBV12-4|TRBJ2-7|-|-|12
TGTGCCAGCAGTTCTCAGACAAAGGGCCAGTACTTC
CASSSQTKGQYF
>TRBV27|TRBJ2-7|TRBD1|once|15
TGTGCCAGCAGTGCCACAGGGGGCGACTCCTACGAGCAGTACTTC
CASSATGGDSYEQYF
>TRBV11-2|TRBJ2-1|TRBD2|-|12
TGTGCCAGCAGCTACGGGAGGGATGAGCAGTTCTTC
CASSYGRDEQFF
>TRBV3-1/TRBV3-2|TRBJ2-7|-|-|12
TGTGCCAGCAGCCAAGATAGGGGCGAGCAGTACTTC
CASSQDRGEQYF
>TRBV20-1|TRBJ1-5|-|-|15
TGCAGTGCTAGTACACAAACTCATAGCAATCAGCCCCAGCATTTT
CSASTQTHSNQPQHF
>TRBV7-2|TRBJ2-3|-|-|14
TGTGCCAGCAGCCAGGGACCGAGCACAGATACGCAGTATTTT
CASSQGPSTDTQYF
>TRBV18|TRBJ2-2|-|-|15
TGTGCCAGCTCACCAAAACAGGGAGGTTCCGGGGAGCTGTTTTTT
CASSPKQGGSGELFF
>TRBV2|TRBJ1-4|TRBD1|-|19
TGTGCCAGCTTATCGGCCCCGGGACAGGGACGCCCCGACGATGAAAAACTGTTTTTT
CASLSAPGQGRPDDEKLFF
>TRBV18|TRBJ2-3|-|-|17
TGTGCCAGCTCACCACGTCGTCAGGTAACTAGCACAGATACGCAGTATTTT
CASSPRRQVTSTDTQYF
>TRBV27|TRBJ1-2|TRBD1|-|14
TGTGCCAGCAGTTCCGACAGGGGAGGGTATGGCTACACCTTC
CASSSDRGGYGYTF